One TCR beta chain is described in this entry. V lost 0 bases to trimming and J lost 1 base, with 11 bases between them. The CDR3 contains 16 residues. Germline CDR1 reads SEHNR; CDR2 reads FQNEAQ (reference sequence). This entry is derived from a study of blood T cell repertoires in COVID-19. Study at large: Samples came from the United States, Italy and Spain, spanning acute and convalescent COVID-19. The cDNA or gDNA used as material had been derived from T cells, B-cell-depleted T cells, or PBMCs.

As originally analysed: Cell counts per sample came from amplifying reference gene primers. Only in-frame clones appear in the TCRdb table, and some are missing; sequencing was by immunoSEQ multiplex PCR. Clone size and V and J calls were adopted from that table, with D and trimming inferred from the DNA. This sample yields approximately 100,000 clones, of which about 85% are seen a single time; approximately 40% belongs to the top ten. J is TRBJ2-3 and V is TRBV7-9; the D gene is possibly TRBD1 (5 bases). The sample consisted of peripheral blood. This TCR was recovered from an elderly man with acute or convalescent COVID-19. CDR3 in DNA: TGTGCCAGCAGCTTAGCAGGGGCGCTGGGCACAGATACGCAGTATTTT. It is translated as CASSLAGALGTDTQYF.